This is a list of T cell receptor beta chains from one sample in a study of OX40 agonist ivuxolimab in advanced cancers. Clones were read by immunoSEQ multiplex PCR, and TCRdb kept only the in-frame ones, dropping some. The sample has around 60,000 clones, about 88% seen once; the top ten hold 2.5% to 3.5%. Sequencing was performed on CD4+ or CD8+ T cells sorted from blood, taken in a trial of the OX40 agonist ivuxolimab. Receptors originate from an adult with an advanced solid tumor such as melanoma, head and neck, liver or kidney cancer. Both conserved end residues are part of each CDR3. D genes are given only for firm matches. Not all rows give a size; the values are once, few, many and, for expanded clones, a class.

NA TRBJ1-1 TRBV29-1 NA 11 CSVSGKTEAFF TGCAGCGTTTCAGGGAAAACTGAAGCTTTCTTT
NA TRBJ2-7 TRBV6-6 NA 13 CASSRGDSYEQYF TGTGCCAGCAGTCGGGGGGACAGCTACGAGCAGTACTTC
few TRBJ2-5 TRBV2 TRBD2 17 CASSEGLAGGRQETQYF TGTGCCAGCAGTGAGGGACTAGCGGGGGGGCGTCAAGAGACCCAGTACTTC
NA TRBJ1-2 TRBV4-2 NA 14 CASSQEPVRTGYTF TGTGCCAGCAGCCAAGAACCGGTCCGTACTGGCTACACCTTC
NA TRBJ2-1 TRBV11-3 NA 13 CASSLGAVNEQFF TGTGCCAGCAGCTTAGGGGCTGTTAATGAGCAGTTCTTC
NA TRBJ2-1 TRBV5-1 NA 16 CASSLDSGSNYNEQFF TGCGCCAGCAGCTTGGATTCTGGGAGTAACTACAATGAGCAGTTCTTC
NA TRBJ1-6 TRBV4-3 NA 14 CASSQDAFGSPLHF TGCGCCAGCAGCCAAGATGCCTTCGGTTCACCCCTCCACTTT
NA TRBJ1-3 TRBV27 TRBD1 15 CASSRQGSSGNTIYF TGTGCCAGCAGCCGACAGGGAAGCTCTGGAAACACCATATATTTT
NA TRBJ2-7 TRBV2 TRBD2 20 CASSRNSLAGVGASSYEQYF TGTGCCAGCAGTCGAAACTCTTTAGCGGGGGTTGGGGCAAGCTCCTACGAGCAGTACTTC
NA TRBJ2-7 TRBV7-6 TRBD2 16 CASSTGLAGSSYEQYF TGTGCCAGCAGCACGGGACTAGCGGGGTCCTCCTACGAGCAGTACTTC
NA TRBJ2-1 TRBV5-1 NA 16 CASSPGLEVWSNEQFF TGCGCCAGCAGCCCAGGGCTAGAGGTGTGGAGCAATGAGCAGTTCTTC
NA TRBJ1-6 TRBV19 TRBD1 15 CASSLTGIGNSPLHF TGTGCCAGTAGTTTGACAGGGATCGGGAATTCACCCCTCCACTTT
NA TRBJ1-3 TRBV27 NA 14 CASSSRFAGNTIYF TGTGCCAGCAGTTCGCGCTTTGCTGGAAACACCATATATTTT
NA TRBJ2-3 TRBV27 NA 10 CATTGGTQYF TGTGCCACCACAGGAGGTACGCAGTATTTT
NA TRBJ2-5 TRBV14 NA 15 CASSDLRGRQETQYF TGTGCCAGCAGCGACCTCCGGGGGCGACAAGAGACCCAGTACTTC
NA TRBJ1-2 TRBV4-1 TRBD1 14 CASSPGTAYYGYTF TGCGCCAGCAGCCCCGGGACAGCCTACTATGGCTACACCTTC
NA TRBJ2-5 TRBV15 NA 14 CATSRAQGEVTQYF TGTGCCACCAGCAGAGCCCAGGGGGAGGTGACCCAGTACTTC
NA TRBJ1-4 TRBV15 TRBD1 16 CATSSTPAGQGGKLFF TGTGCCACCAGCAGCACCCCCGCCGGACAGGGGGGAAAACTGTTTTTT
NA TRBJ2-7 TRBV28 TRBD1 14 CASSLSGGAGEQYF TGTGCCAGCAGTTTATCAGGGGGCGCAGGCGAGCAGTACTTC
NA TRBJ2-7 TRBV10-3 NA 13 CAISETPNYEQYF TGTGCCATCAGTGAGACGCCAAACTACGAGCAGTACTTC
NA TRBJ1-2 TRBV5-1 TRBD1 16 CASSSEPMGQGWGYTF TGCGCCAGCAGCTCCGAACCCATGGGACAGGGTTGGGGCTACACCTTC
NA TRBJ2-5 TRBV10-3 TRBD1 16 CAISDQDRAWRETQYF TGTGCCATCAGTGACCAGGACAGGGCTTGGAGAGAGACCCAGTACTTC
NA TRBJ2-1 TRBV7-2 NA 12 CASSQISGERFF TGTGCCAGCAGCCAGATAAGCGGTGAGCGGTTCTTC
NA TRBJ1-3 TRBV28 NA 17 CASSLPPTGHSGNTIYF TGTGCCAGCAGTTTACCCCCGACAGGCCACTCTGGAAACACCATATATTTT
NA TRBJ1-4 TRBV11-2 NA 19 CASSHSSGFERGAGEKLFF TGTGCCAGCAGCCACTCCTCTGGGTTTGAACGTGGTGCTGGGGAAAAACTGTTTTTT
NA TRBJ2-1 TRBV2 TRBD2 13 CASNGGTYNEQFF TGTGCCAGCAACGGGGGGACCTACAATGAGCAGTTCTTC
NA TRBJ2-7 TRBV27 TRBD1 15 CASSPYRDRVYEQYF TGTGCCAGCAGTCCCTACCGGGACAGGGTCTACGAGCAGTACTTC
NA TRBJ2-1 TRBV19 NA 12 CASSGGANEQFF TGTGCCAGTAGTGGGGGGGCGAATGAGCAGTTCTTC
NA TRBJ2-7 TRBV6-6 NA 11 CASSRYYEQYF TGTGCCAGCAGTAGATACTACGAGCAGTACTTC
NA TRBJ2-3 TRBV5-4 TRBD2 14 CASSIRTSGVTQYF TGTGCCAGCAGCATCCGGACTAGCGGGGTCACGCAGTATTTT
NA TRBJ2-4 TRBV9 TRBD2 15 CASSRSGGRENIQYF TGTGCCAGCAGCAGGTCGGGGGGGCGCGAAAACATTCAGTACTTC
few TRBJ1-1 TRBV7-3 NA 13 CASTEEGNTEAFF TGTGCCAGCACCGAGGAGGGAAACACTGAAGCTTTCTTT
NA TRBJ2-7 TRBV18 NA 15 CASSPQVLRLAEQYF TGTGCCAGCTCACCACAGGTACTCCGCCTCGCCGAGCAGTACTTC
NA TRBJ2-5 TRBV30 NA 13 CAFGWASQETQYF TGTGCCTTCGGGTGGGCTTCCCAGGAGACCCAGTACTTC
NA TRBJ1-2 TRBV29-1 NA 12 CSVEGSGYGYTF TGCAGCGTTGAGGGATCAGGATATGGCTACACCTTC
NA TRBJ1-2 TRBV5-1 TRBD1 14 CASATTGGSLGYTF TGCGCCAGCGCAACAACAGGGGGTTCTCTCGGCTACACCTTC
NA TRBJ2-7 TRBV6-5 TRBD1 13 CASSRGTGAEQYF TGTGCCAGCAGTAGAGGGACAGGGGCCGAGCAGTACTTC